This TCR beta chain emerged from a study of shared clonotypes between healthy human individuals. Study context: CD4 naive and CD4 memory each took three plates per donor, while CD8 naive took two and CD8 memory one. The study's findings and limits: Expectations were that clonotype sharing among donors would be affected by sequencing depth. The sampled material consisted only of blood, and tissue repertoires are likely to differ. The study drew on few donors, limiting represented genetic and exposure-history diversity.

Profiled with immunoSEQ multiplex PCR; TCRdb holds only in-frame clones, not every one. The sample includes roughly 700,000 clones, around 74% seen only once; the top ten take approximately 1.6%. From germline, CDR1 is SGHRS and CDR2 YFSETQ. CDR3 length: 15 amino acids. The ends were cut back, 3 bases at V and 2 bases at J, with 14 bases in the middle. Note on this clone: Its antigen remains unidentified.

The chain couples TRBV5-1 to TRBJ1-2, with unresolved D. The sample consisted of memory CD4+ T cells sorted from blood. Specified subset: CD45RA-negative fraction. This sequence was found in a woman in her 30s in good health. In DNA, the CDR3 is TGCGCCAGCAGCTCTACCCCAGGCAACAACTATGGCTACACCTTC. Protein sequence: CASSSTPGNNYGYTF.